One sample yielded the 6 T cell receptor beta chains listed below, sequenced in a study of blood T cell repertoires in COVID-19. Assay used: immunoSEQ multiplex PCR; TCRdb lists only in-frame clones, some missing. Of 150,000 or so clones detected, roughly nine tenths appear once; the ten largest clones hold over 9.5%. The sequenced sample consisted of peripheral blood. The receptors were sampled from a woman aged 70-85 years with COVID-19, enrolled during active disease.

Points on this clone: A read error may produce the germline difference seen at one junction end. The chain recombines TRBV2 with TRBJ1-5, with D hard to call. The CDR3 totals 13 residues. Germline CDR1 and CDR2: SNHLY and FYNNEI. CDR3: CASREDYNQPQHF. The CDR3 nucleotides are TGTGCCAGCAGGGAAGATTACAATCAGCCCCAGCATTTT.

The gene calls are TRBV29-1 and TRBJ2-5, with 8 bases identical to TRBD2. The V and J ends lost 6 bases and 5 bases, in that order; junction bases with no gene match: 8. Germline loops: CDR1 SQVTM, CDR2 ANQGSEA. CDR3 length: 13 amino acids. In DNA, the CDR3 is TGCAGCGTCCGGGCTCCGGGGGGGGAGACCCAGTACTTC. Protein: CSVRAPGGETQYF.

This clone was seen only once. The chain employs TRBV5-6 and TRBJ1-5; no definite D call. This CDR3 region has 12 residues. Germline-derived CDR1 and CDR2 are SGHDT and YYEEEE. Trimming cost V 2 bases and J 7 bases, with 7 bases left between them. The DNA for the CDR3 is TGTGCCAGCAGCTTTTTGGGCCAGCCCCAGCATTTT. This encodes CASSFLGQPQHF.

J is TRBJ2-7 and V is TRBV15; TRBD1 aligns across 11 bases. The CDR3 spans 15 residues. Germline-derived CDR1 and CDR2 are LNHNV and YYDKDF (reference sequence). V lost 2 bases, J lost 4 bases, and 4 bases stayed unmatched. The CDR3 DNA sequence: TGTGCCACCAGCAGACACCGGGACAGGGGGTACGAGCAGTACTTC. Translated, it gives CATSRHRDRGYEQYF. The complete variable domain, with remaining parts taken from reference TRBV15 and TRBJ2-7, reads DAMVIQNPRYQVTQFGKPVTLSCSQTLNHNVMYWYQQKSSQAPKLLFHYYDKDFNNEADTPDNFQSRRPNTSFCFLDIRSPGLGDTAMYLCATSRHRDRGYEQYFGPGTRLTVT.

This clone came up once. The chain joins TRBV6-6 to TRBJ1-5; D might be TRBD1 (5 bases). Looked up from germline, CDR1 is MNHNY and CDR2 is SVGAGI (reference sequence). The CDR3 sequence is 14 residues long. V shed 2 bases and J shed 2 bases, with 7 bases lying between them. The CDR3 coding sequence is TGTGCCAGCAGTTACCAAGGGGGCAATCAGCCCCAGCATTTT. It encodes CASSYQGGNQPQHF.

This chain links TRBV10-3 with TRBJ2-7; tentatively, D is TRBD2 (5 bases). Trimming took 0 bases from V and 3 from J, leaving 9 bases between them. This CDR3 comprises 14 residues. Germline values: CDR1 ENHRY, CDR2 SYGVKD. The CDR3: CAISESGEDYEQYF. The CDR3 coding sequence is TGTGCCATCAGTGAGTCGGGAGAGGACTACGAGCAGTACTTC.